Sequencing of this TCR beta chain was carried out in a study of a mutant IDH1 vaccine in newly diagnosed glioma. Study-level background: Treated patients were around 62% male, about 38% female, mean age around 40 years.

Time point specified: week 11, during vaccination. Doses comprised 300 ug of mutant IDH1 20-mer peptide each, plus topical imiquimod. Of note for this clone: Its antigen remains unidentified.

Using immunoSEQ multiplex PCR, the repertoire was profiled, and TCRdb retains in-frame clones only, with some absent. The sample has about 66,000 clones; 65% to 85% are singletons. The V and J ends lost 0 bases and 10 bases, in that order; junction bases with no gene match: 7. In germline, CDR1 is SGDLS, CDR2 YYNGEE. The length of the CDR3 is 16 residues. The receptor comes from a woman aged 50 to 60 with glioma. This specimen was PBMCs, taken from a glioma patient whose treatment included an IDH1 peptide vaccine. The chain carries TRBV9 and TRBJ1-6; TRBD1 agrees at 10 bases. In nucleotides, the CDR3 is TGTGCCAGCAGCGTAGGAGGAGGACAGGGGGAGTCACCCCTCCACTTT. This gives the protein CASSVGGGQGESPLHF.